Following are 10 T cell receptor beta chains from one sample sequenced in a study of cytomegalovirus exposure and HLA in healthy donors (dated by TCRdb to about 2017). Libraries were built with the immunoSEQ multiplex PCR assay. Entries here come from immuneACCESS through TCRdb and include only in-frame sequences with V and J called. Some clones fail to appear in such tables; in the studies checked, an unresolved V gene covers under half of the shortfall, and the cause of the remainder is unknown. Across this sample there are fewer than 150,000 clones, with roughly 82% seen only once. The ten largest clonotypes hold nearly 5% of the sample. Sequences were obtained from PBMCs. These receptors were obtained from a man younger than 30 in good health and CMV-seronegative.

The chain has TRBV7-9 and TRBJ2-3, with D possibly being TRBD1 (5 bases). Trimming shortened V by 8 bases and J by 2 bases, and 17 bases separated the two germline ends. Germline V gene data show CDR1 as SEHNR and CDR2 as FQNEAQ (reference sequence). The length of the CDR3 is 15 residues. The CDR3 DNA reads TGTGCCAGCGGGGCCATGGGCCCGTACACAGATACGCAGTATTTT. Protein: CASGAMGPYTDTQYF.

The chain is built from TRBV19 and TRBJ2-1; tentative D call: TRBD1 (6 bases). Germline V gives CDR1 LNHDA, CDR2 SQIVND (reference sequence). This CDR3 contains 13 residues. V was trimmed by 6 bases and J by 12 bases, leaving 18 bases between them. CDR3 bases: TGTGCCAGTAGCCCGACGAGCCGAGGGGGGCAGTTCTTC. It specifies CASSPTSRGGQFF. The full variable domain, in which reference TRBV19 and TRBJ2-1 provide the parts outside the CDR3, is DGGITQSPKYLFRKEGQNVTLSCEQNLNHDAMYWYRQDPGQGLRLIYYSQIVNDFQKGDIAEGYSVSREKKESFPLTVTSAQKNPTAFYLCASSPTSRGGQFFGPGTRLTVL.

This chain joins TRBV7-9 and TRBJ2-7, with 9 bases identical to TRBD1. CDR1 and CDR2 from the germline V gene are SEHNR and FQNEAQ (reference sequence). The CDR3 totals 15 residues. The V segment lost 5 bases and the J segment 2 bases; nucleotides outside the gene matches: 7. Here the CDR3 DNA reads TGTGCCAGCAGCCTCAGGACAGGGGCCGCCTACGAGCAGTACTTC. Translation: CASSLRTGAAYEQYF.

This chain links TRBV30 with TRBJ1-6; 8 positions match TRBD1. The CDR3 consists of 15 residues. Trimming took 0 bases from V and 9 from J; bases not matched to a gene: 7. Germline V gives CDR1 GTSNPN, CDR2 SVGIG (reference sequence). Here the CDR3 DNA reads TGTGCCTGGAGTGTAGGGCAGGGGGCGCGTTCACCCCTCCACTTT. Translated, it gives CAWSVGQGARSPLHF.

The rearrangement joins TRBV6-1 to TRBJ1-5; 10 bases align to TRBD1. CDR3 length equals 14 residues. Germline-derived CDR1 and CDR2 are MNHNS and SASEGT. Trimming took 3 bases from V and 4 from J; bases not matched to a gene: 0. The CDR3 DNA is TGTGCCAGCAGTGAGGGACAGGGGAATCAGCCCCAGCATTTT. Translating it yields CASSEGQGNQPQHF.

This clone was counted a single time. J is TRBJ2-3 and V is TRBV5-4; 7 bases are shared with TRBD1. Per the germline V gene, CDR1 is SGHNT and CDR2 is YYREEE (reference sequence). V was clipped by 3 bases and J by 0 bases; unmatched bases: 4. This CDR3 spans 15 amino acids. CDR3 in DNA: TGTGCCAGCAGCTCGGGGACAGTAAGCACAGATACGCAGTATTTT. This encodes CASSSGTVSTDTQYF.

The J gene is TRBJ1-4, the V gene TRBV30, with 7 bases identical to TRBD1. This CDR3 comprises 12 residues. Germline V lookup: CDR1 GTSNPN, CDR2 SVGIG (reference sequence). The V gene end was trimmed by 1 base and the J gene end by 8 bases; junction bases not matched to a gene: 1. As DNA, the CDR3 is TGTGCCTGGAGTGAGGGACAGGAAAAACTGTTTTTT. As protein: CAWSEGQEKLFF. The variable domain in full, with the rest retrieved from reference TRBV30 and TRBJ1-4, is SQTIHQWPATLVQPVGSPLSLECTVEGTSNPNLYWYRQAAGRGLQLLFYSVGIGQISSEVPQNLSASRPQDRQFILSSKKLLLSDSGFYLCAWSEGQEKLFFGSGTQLSVL.

This sequence joins TRBV4-2 and TRBJ1-1, with 9 bases identical to TRBD1. CDR1 is LGHNA and CDR2 is YNFKEQ in the germline V gene. The CDR3 is made up of 15 amino acids. After removal of 1 base from V and 1 base from J, the junction contained 1 base not matched to a gene. CDR3 nucleotides: TGTGCCAGCAGCCAAGGGGGACAGGGGAACACTGAAGCTTTCTTT. Translated: CASSQGGQGNTEAFF.

The rearrangement links TRBV7-9 to TRBJ1-5, with 9 bases identical to TRBD1. Germline values: CDR1 SEHNR, CDR2 FQNEAQ (reference sequence). This CDR3 is built from 15 residues. The J segment lost 3 bases and the V segment lost 4 bases, leaving 4 bases of the junction unmatched. The CDR3 loop reads CASSSGTGYNQPQHF. The CDR3 DNA reads TGTGCCAGCAGCTCCGGGACAGGGTACAATCAGCCCCAGCATTTT.

The chain combines TRBV5-8 with TRBJ2-7, with 7 bases fitting TRBD1. The CDR3 has 12 amino acids. The ends lost 3 bases at V and 9 bases at J; junction bases unmatched: 6. From germline, CDR1 is SGHTS and CDR2 YDEGEE. The CDR3 is CASSSGQVGQYF. The CDR3 region has the DNA TGTGCCAGCAGCTCAGGACAGGTCGGGCAGTACTTC.